This TCR beta chain came from a study of type 1 and type 2 diabetes patients. Across the whole study: Donors were type 1 diabetes, type 2 diabetes, or nondiabetic controls. The whole study generated some 20,000,000 paired-end reads.

V lost 2 bases, J lost 8 bases, and 11 bases lay in between. This CDR3 region has 14 residues. The V gene's germline CDR1 is KGHDR and CDR2 SFDVKD. Genomic DNA was the PCR template. Amplification of the beta chain CDR3 used 30 forward and 13 reverse multiplex primers. Each CDR3 protein gets one entry after TCRdb re-called the multiplex PCR reads with MiXCR. This table has under 300,000 distinct CDR3 sequences, roughly 50% appearing once. The chain employs TRBV24-1 and TRBJ1-4, with D possibly matching TRBD1 (5 bases). This receptor was taken from a man aged 18 to 30 with type 2 diabetes. The specimen was peripheral blood mononuclear cells (PBMCs). The DNA of the CDR3 is TGTGCCACCAGTGATTGGGGGGATGGAGAAAAACTGTTTTTT. Protein sequence: CATSDWGDGEKLFF.